Presented here are 6 T cell receptor beta chains from one specimen sequenced in a study of T cells in Graves' hyperthyroidism and ophthalmopathy. Amplification targeted TCR beta CDR3 regions from RNA transcripts. The HTBI set primed first-round TCR CDR3 RT-PCR. Using its own MiXCR run on the multiplex PCR reads, TCRdb lists one record per CDR3 protein. The sample yields under 400,000 distinct CDR3 sequences, about 25% seen once. The sequencing sample was made of blood. The source is a man in his forties or fifties with Graves' hyperthyroidism.

This clonotype was observed many times. The gene calls are TRBV3-1 and TRBJ1-1; D ambiguous. The CDR3 runs 12 residues. Trimming removed 3 bases from V and 2 bases from J, with 4 bases in between. CDR1 and CDR2 from the germline V gene are LGHDT and YNNKEL (reference sequence). The CDR3 DNA is TGTGCCAGCAGCCAGCAAAACACTGAAGCTTTCTTT. It codes for CASSQQNTEAFF.

This clonotype showed up many times. V is TRBV3-1 and J is TRBJ2-2; D is ambiguous. The CDR3 runs to 15 residues. In germline, CDR1 is LGHDT, CDR2 YNNKEL (reference sequence). V shed 0 bases and J shed 1 base, with 6 bases lying between them. This CDR3 is CASSQEGLNTGELFF. Written as DNA, the CDR3 is TGTGCCAGCAGCCAAGAGGGGTTGAACACCGGGGAGCTGTTTTTT.

CDR3 residues: CASSLDWGKTQYF. The CDR3 coding sequence is TGTGCCAGCAGCTTAGATTGGGGAAAGACCCAGTACTTC. The chain uses TRBV11-2 and TRBJ2-5; D gene ambiguous. The CDR3 runs 13 residues. The germline V gene has CDR1 SGHAT and CDR2 FQNNGV. V lost 0 bases to trimming and J lost 6 bases, with 8 bases between them.

V usage is TRBV20-1 and J usage is TRBJ2-1, with a tentative D call TRBD2 (6 bases). V was shortened by 5 bases and J by 6 bases, with 14 bases between the two germline ends. This CDR3 comprises 13 residues. Germline V gene lookup returns CDR1 DFQATT and CDR2 SNEGSKA (reference sequence). In nucleotides, the CDR3 is TGCAGTGCTGAAAGAACCGGGGGCAATGAGCAGTTCTTC. Translating it yields CSAERTGGNEQFF.

This clonotype has more than one count but fewer than ten. The rearrangement joins TRBV28 to TRBJ1-4; D not certain. The CDR3 runs to 14 residues. The V end was cut by 1 base, the J end by 3 bases, with 6 bases between. CDR1 and CDR2 from the germline V gene are MDHEN and SYDVKM. The CDR3 here is CASSLFGPNEKLFF. The CDR3 DNA sequence: TGTGCCAGCAGTTTATTTGGACCTAATGAAAAACTGTTTTTT.

This clonotype came up many times. This chain links TRBV12-3 or TRBV12-4 with TRBJ1-1; 9 bases align to TRBD1. The CDR3 is 15 residues long. The V gene end was trimmed by 6 bases and the J gene end by 3 bases; junction bases not matched to a gene: 8. CDR3 residues: CASSLGQGRDTEAFF. CDR3 nucleotides: TGTGCCAGCAGCCTTGGACAGGGGAGAGACACTGAAGCTTTCTTT.